This paragraph covers one T cell receptor beta chain sequence. What it binds is not known. The data originate from a study of type 1 regulatory T cells. Study-wide context: An in vitro protocol generated T-allo10, a Tr1-enriched, alloantigen-specific CD4 T cell product.

One entry per CDR3 protein, called by TCRdb with MiXCR from the reads. The data show fewer than 75,000 distinct CDR3 sequences, with around 49% seen just once and roughly 2.2% held by the top ten. Per germline, CDR1 GTSNPN and CDR2 SVGIG (reference sequence). V was pared by 0 bases and J by 4 bases, with 13 bases between. The length of the CDR3 is 15 residues. The receptor was isolated from a human donor in good health. The chain employs TRBV30 and TRBJ2-1, with D perhaps assigned TRBD1 or TRBD2 (6 bases each). Sequenced: cultured non-Tr1 T cells, either the whole culture or a sorted T cell fraction (not recorded which). Written as DNA, the CDR3 is TGTGCCTGGAGTGTACTGCAGGGGAGGTACAATGAGCAGTTCTTC. Protein sequence: CAWSVLQGRYNEQFF.